The text below deals with one T cell receptor (beta chain). Antigen specificity is unknown. The data derive from a study of blood T cells in healthy people across ages. Study-wide points: The percentage of naive T cells correlated strongly with TCR beta diversity.

Germline CDR1 SQVTM, CDR2 ANQGSEA. There are 12 residues in the CDR3. Sample-barcoded 5' priming and a J-beta primer mix drove a second PCR of roughly 6 to 12 cycles. Each CDR3 protein gets one entry after TCRdb re-called the 5' RACE reads with MiXCR. The data show about 1.4 million distinct CDR3 sequences, approximately 59% seen once. The source is a man aged 18 to 29 in good health. This chain links TRBV29-1 with TRBJ2-7; 8 bases agree with TRBD1. The J call may be incorrect, as the DNA end agrees better with TRBJ2-5. Source material: blood. CDR3 DNA sequence: TGCAGCGTTGCACAGGGGGTAAAGACCCAGTACTTC. This sequence encodes CSVAQGVKTQYF.